The 26 T cell receptor beta chains presented below share a single source sample, sequenced in a study of pediatric ulcerative colitis. TCRdb's table, derived via immunoSEQ multiplex PCR, lists solely in-frame clones and lacks some. The sample shows about 64,000 clones, 85% to 90% of them seen only once. What was sequenced was blood. The source of these receptors is a boy between 10 and 17 years old with severe ulcerative colitis.

V and J are TRBV18 and TRBJ2-1; weak D call: TRBD2 (5 bases). V shed 2 bases and J shed 0 bases, with 11 bases lying between them. Germline V lookup: CDR1 KGHSH, CDR2 LQKENI. The CDR3 contains 16 residues. The CDR3 protein is CASSPEGLSSYNEQFF. The CDR3 DNA reads as TGTGCCAGCTCACCAGAGGGCTTGAGCTCCTACAATGAGCAGTTCTTC.

This sequence joins TRBV19 and TRBJ1-3; weak D call: TRBD1 (6 bases). V was shortened by 6 bases and J by 7 bases, with 19 bases between the two germline ends. CDR1 is LNHDA, CDR2 SQIVND, per germline (reference sequence). This CDR3 is built from 15 residues. CDR3 protein: CASRYGTSFLNTIYF. CDR3 nucleotides: TGTGCCAGTAGATACGGGACAAGTTTTCTGAACACCATATATTTT.

The gene calls are TRBV27 and TRBJ2-7; 13 nucleotides agree with TRBD2. The CDR3 extends over 17 amino acids. The germline V gene encodes CDR1 MNHEY and CDR2 SMNVEV (reference sequence). V lost 6 bases to trimming and J lost 3 bases; unmatched junction nucleotides: 11. The CDR3 loop reads CASRRTSGSYRNYEQYF. The CDR3 DNA reads TGTGCCAGCAGGAGGACTAGCGGGAGCTATAGGAACTACGAGCAGTACTTC.

The chain is built from TRBV30 and TRBJ2-3; perhaps TRBD2 as D (5 bases). From germline, CDR1 is GTSNPN and CDR2 SVGIG (reference sequence). Deletions cut 2 bases from V and 5 bases from J, with 11 bases between. This CDR3 has 13 amino acids. CDR3 in DNA: TGTGCCTGGAGTCTACTAGATGGAGATACGCAGTATTTT. This gives the protein CAWSLLDGDTQYF.

The chain uses TRBV7-9 and TRBJ2-2; D may be TRBD1 or TRBD2 (5 bases each). In germline, CDR1 is SEHNR, CDR2 FQNEAQ (reference sequence). CDR3 length equals 13 residues. Trimming took 5 bases from V and 9 from J, leaving 13 bases between them. The CDR3 reads CASSLAGDRELFF. CDR3 bases: TGTGCCAGCAGCCTCGCTGGGGACCGGGAGCTGTTTTTT. The full variable domain, its missing parts supplied by reference TRBV7-9 and TRBJ2-2, is DTGVSQNPRHKITKRGQNVTFRCDPISEHNRLYWYRQTLGQGPEFLTYFQNEAQLEKSRLLSDRFSAERPKGSFSTLEIQRTEQGDSAMYLCASSLAGDRELFFGEGSRLTVL.

The chain links TRBV9 to TRBJ2-1, with 10 bases fitting TRBD2. Germline assignment: CDR1 SGDLS and CDR2 YYNGEE. Trimming took 4 bases from V and 6 from J; bases not matched to a gene: 10. CDR3 length equals 16 residues. This CDR3 is CASSLQAGGLLNEQFF. In DNA, the CDR3 is TGTGCCAGCAGCCTCCAAGCGGGAGGGCTCCTCAATGAGCAGTTCTTC.

This chain links TRBV7-6 with TRBJ2-1, with 9 nucleotides matching TRBD2. V dropped 5 bases and J dropped 8; count of bases not matched to a gene: 13. This CDR3 contains 16 residues. The germline V gene has CDR1 SGHVS and CDR2 FNYEAQ. The CDR3 is CASSPLPAGGSDEQFF. CDR3 coding DNA: TGTGCCAGCAGCCCTCTACCGGCGGGAGGGAGCGATGAGCAGTTCTTC. The full variable domain, in which reference TRBV7-6 and TRBJ2-1 provide the parts outside the CDR3, is GAGVSQSPRYKVTKRGQDVALRCDPISGHVSLYWYRQALGQGPEFLTYFNYEAQQDKSGLPNDRFSAERPEGSISTLTIQRTEQRDSAMYRCASSPLPAGGSDEQFFGPGTRLTVL.

This clone came up once. This chain uses TRBV27 with TRBJ2-2; D remains ambiguous. Germline CDR1 MNHEY, CDR2 SMNVEV (reference sequence). The CDR3 covers 12 residues. The V gene lost 5 bases and the J gene lost 2 bases, with 3 bases spanning the gap. The CDR3 reads CASSENTGELFF. The CDR3 DNA reads TGTGCCAGCAGTGAAAACACCGGGGAGCTGTTTTTT.

The chain couples TRBV7-6 to TRBJ2-5; D may be TRBD1 (6 bases). The CDR3 loop spans 13 amino acids. Germline CDR1 and CDR2: SGHVS and FNYEAQ. The V end was cut by 5 bases, the J end by 1 base, with 8 bases between. The chain's CDR3 is CASSLQGQETQYF. The CDR3 nucleotides read TGTGCCAGCAGCCTACAGGGCCAAGAGACCCAGTACTTC.

V is TRBV5-1 and J is TRBJ2-5; possible D gene TRBD1, 6 bases. Germline loops: CDR1 SGHRS, CDR2 YFSETQ. Trimming pared 1 base from V and 4 bases from J, leaving 8 bases between. This CDR3 comprises 13 residues. In DNA, the CDR3 is TGCGCCAGCAGCTTGACAGGGTCAGAGACCCAGTACTTC. Amino acids: CASSLTGSETQYF.

This sequence joins TRBV6-5 and TRBJ2-1; tentatively, D is TRBD2 (5 bases). CDR1 MNHEY and CDR2 SVGAGI come from the germline V gene. The V end lost 8 bases, the J end lost 10 bases, and 12 bases lay between the germline ends. This CDR3 is 11 amino acids long. The CDR3 here is CASSIEGEQFF. The CDR3 DNA reads as TGTGCCAGCTCGATCGAGGGAGAGCAGTTCTTC.

The sample holds one count of this clone. The chain has TRBV7-8 and TRBJ1-4; 10 bases line up with TRBD1. The V gene end was trimmed by 1 base and the J gene end by 7 bases; junction bases not matched to a gene: 6. This CDR3 has 16 amino acids. Per the germline V gene, CDR1 is SGHVS and CDR2 is FQNEAQ. CDR3 nucleotide sequence: TGTGCCAGCAGCTTAGTGACAGGGGGCAGGGGTGAAAAACTGTTTTTT. Its translation: CASSLVTGGRGEKLFF.

This sequence joins TRBV7-9 and TRBJ2-5, with D possibly being TRBD1 (6 bases). Trimming took 4 bases from V and 5 from J, leaving 20 bases between them. Germline V gives CDR1 SEHNR, CDR2 FQNEAQ (reference sequence). The CDR3 runs 16 residues. CDR3 coding DNA: TGTGCCAGCAGCTCTACTCCAGGGGAGATAGGGGAGACCCAGTACTTC. The encoded protein is CASSSTPGEIGETQYF. The full variable domain, completed using reference TRBV7-9 and TRBJ2-5, is DTGVSQNPRHKITKRGQNVTFRCDPISEHNRLYWYRQTLGQGPEFLTYFQNEAQLEKSRLLSDRFSAERPKGSFSTLEIQRTEQGDSAMYLCASSSTPGEIGETQYFGPGTRLLVL.

This chain connects TRBV7-9 to TRBJ2-5; TRBD2 matches at 15 bases. This CDR3 is built from 19 residues. The germline V gene encodes CDR1 SEHNR and CDR2 FQNEAQ (reference sequence). The trim removed 1 base at V and 1 base at J, leaving 7 bases unmatched. The CDR3 region has the DNA TGTGCCAGCAGCTTAGAAAGGGGACTAGCGGGAGGCGGCCAAGAGACCCAGTACTTC. Amino acids: CASSLERGLAGGGQETQYF. Using reference TRBV7-9 and TRBJ2-5 for the parts outside the CDR3, the full variable domain is DTGVSQNPRHKITKRGQNVTFRCDPISEHNRLYWYRQTLGQGPEFLTYFQNEAQLEKSRLLSDRFSAERPKGSFSTLEIQRTEQGDSAMYLCASSLERGLAGGGQETQYFGPGTRLLVL.

The genes are TRBV4-2 and TRBJ2-4; D may correspond to TRBD1 or TRBD2 (6 bases each). Germline-derived CDR1 and CDR2 are LGHNA and YNFKEQ. The CDR3 is 19 amino acids. Trimming stripped 1 base from V and 0 bases from J, with 19 bases between. This CDR3 reads CASSQGAVGGGLAKNIQYF. The CDR3 nucleotides are TGTGCCAGCAGCCAAGGGGCGGTGGGGGGCGGTCTAGCCAAAAACATTCAGTACTTC.

This chain joins TRBV6-6 and TRBJ2-5; tentatively, D is TRBD1 (6 bases). Germline-derived CDR1 and CDR2 are MNHNY and SVGAGI (reference sequence). The CDR3 consists of 14 residues. V was shortened by 2 bases and J by 5 bases, with 12 bases between the two germline ends. This CDR3 is CASSYGQGQETQYF. The CDR3 DNA reads as TGTGCCAGCAGTTACGGCCAGGGGCAGGAGACCCAGTACTTC.

This rearrangement joins TRBV29-1 to TRBJ2-3, with D perhaps being TRBD1 or TRBD2 (6 bases each). This CDR3 region has 14 residues. Deletions cut 1 base from V and 3 bases from J, with 11 bases between. The germline V gene has CDR1 SQVTM and CDR2 ANQGSEA. The CDR3 sequence: CSVEARGATDTQYF. CDR3 nucleotides: TGCAGCGTTGAAGCGAGGGGGGCAACAGATACGCAGTATTTT.

The CDR3 DNA is TGTGCCACCGTAGAAAGGACAGGGAACTATGGCTACACCTTC. Its protein is CATVERTGNYGYTF. The V gene is TRBV6-1, the J gene TRBJ1-2, with 8 bases that match TRBD1. Germline assignment: CDR1 MNHNS and CDR2 SASEGT. The CDR3 is 14 residues long. V was clipped by 10 bases and J by 2 bases; unmatched bases: 9.

The CDR3 here is CASSLVSGGTEAFF. In DNA, the CDR3 is TGTGCCAGCAGCTTAGTTTCGGGGGGCACTGAAGCTTTCTTT. V usage is TRBV7-2 and J usage is TRBJ1-1, with D possibly TRBD1 on 5 matching bases. The V gene's germline CDR1 is SGHTA and CDR2 FQGNSA. With 1 base removed from V and 4 bases from J, the gap between germline ends came to 10 bases. This CDR3 has 14 amino acids.

The J gene is TRBJ1-3, the V gene TRBV7-9, with no clear D. The CDR3 is 16 residues long. Germline loops: CDR1 SEHNR, CDR2 FQNEAQ (reference sequence). The V end was cut by 5 bases, the J end by 4 bases, with 18 bases between. DNA for the CDR3: TGTGCCAGCAGCCCGCAATCCGCCGGTGGAGGAAACACCATATATTTT. Amino acids: CASSPQSAGGGNTIYF.

This chain connects TRBV5-6 to TRBJ2-1; 13 bases match TRBD2. Losses at the gene ends were 5 bases for V and 5 bases for J; bases not matched to a gene: 7. From germline, CDR1 is SGHDT and CDR2 YYEEEE. The CDR3 spans 16 residues. The CDR3 is CASSRLGTSGDNEQFF. CDR3 DNA: TGTGCCAGCAGTCGACTCGGGACTAGCGGGGACAATGAGCAGTTCTTC.

This clone is a singleton in its sample. The CDR3 DNA follows: TGTGCCAGCAGCCCCAAAGTCGGAGGCTCCTACGAGCAGTACTTC. Amino acid sequence: CASSPKVGGSYEQYF. J is TRBJ2-7 and V is TRBV7-9; a weak D match, TRBD2 (5 bases). The germline V gene encodes CDR1 SEHNR and CDR2 FQNEAQ (reference sequence). The CDR3 runs to 15 residues. Trimming pared 5 bases from V and 0 bases from J, leaving 14 bases between.

The chain links TRBV9 to TRBJ1-2; D is ambiguous. This CDR3 is 15 amino acids long. Trimming removed 3 bases at V and 7 bases at J, with 19 bases between. Germline CDR1 is SGDLS and CDR2 is YYNGEE. The CDR3 spells CASSAETRSGSGYTF. CDR3 in DNA: TGTGCCAGCAGCGCAGAGACCCGGTCCGGCAGTGGCTACACCTTC.

V and J are TRBV5-1 and TRBJ2-3; 8 bases align to TRBD2. With V trimmed by 2 bases and J by 5 bases, 4 bases remained unmatched. The CDR3 runs 14 residues. Germline CDR1 is SGHRS and CDR2 is YFSETQ. CDR3 nucleotide sequence: TGCGCCAGCAGCTTAGGGCTAGCGGGAGATACGCAGTATTTT. Translating gives CASSLGLAGDTQYF.

This rearrangement joins TRBV9 to TRBJ2-7, with TRBD2 identical over 11 bases. Per the germline V gene, CDR1 is SGDLS and CDR2 is YYNGEE. CDR3 length: 13 residues. The ends lost 7 bases at V and 6 bases at J; junction bases unmatched: 6. CDR3 in amino acids: CASSVLAGGEQYF. CDR3 in DNA: TGTGCCAGCTCCGTCCTAGCGGGGGGCGAGCAGTACTTC.

The chain combines TRBV13 with TRBJ2-1; 9 positions match TRBD2. V lost 2 bases and J lost 6; bases outside the gene matches: 5. The CDR3 spans 15 residues. Germline CDR1 and CDR2: PRHDT and FYEKMQ (reference sequence). The CDR3 reads CASSLSIAGVNEQFF. The CDR3 DNA reads TGTGCCAGCAGCTTAAGTATAGCGGGAGTCAATGAGCAGTTCTTC. Looking up the rest from reference TRBV13 and TRBJ2-1 gives the full variable domain: AAGVIQSPRHLIKEKRETATLKCYPIPRHDTVYWYQQGPGQDPQFLISFYEKMQSDKGSIPDRFSAQQFSDYHSELNMSSLELGDSALYFCASSLSIAGVNEQFFGPGTRLTVL.